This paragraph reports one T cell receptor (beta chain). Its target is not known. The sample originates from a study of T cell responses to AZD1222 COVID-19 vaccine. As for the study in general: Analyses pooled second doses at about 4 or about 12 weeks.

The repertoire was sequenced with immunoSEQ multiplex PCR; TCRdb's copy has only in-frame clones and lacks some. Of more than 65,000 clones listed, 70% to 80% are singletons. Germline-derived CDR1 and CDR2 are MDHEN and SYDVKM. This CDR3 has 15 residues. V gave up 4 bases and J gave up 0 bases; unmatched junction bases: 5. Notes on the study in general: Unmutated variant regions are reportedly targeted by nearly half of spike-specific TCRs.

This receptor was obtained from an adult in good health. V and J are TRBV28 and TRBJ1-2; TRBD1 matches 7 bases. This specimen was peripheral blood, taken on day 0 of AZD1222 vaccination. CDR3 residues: CASSSGQLTNYGYTF. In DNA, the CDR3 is TGTGCCAGCAGTTCGGGACAGCTAACTAACTATGGCTACACCTTC.